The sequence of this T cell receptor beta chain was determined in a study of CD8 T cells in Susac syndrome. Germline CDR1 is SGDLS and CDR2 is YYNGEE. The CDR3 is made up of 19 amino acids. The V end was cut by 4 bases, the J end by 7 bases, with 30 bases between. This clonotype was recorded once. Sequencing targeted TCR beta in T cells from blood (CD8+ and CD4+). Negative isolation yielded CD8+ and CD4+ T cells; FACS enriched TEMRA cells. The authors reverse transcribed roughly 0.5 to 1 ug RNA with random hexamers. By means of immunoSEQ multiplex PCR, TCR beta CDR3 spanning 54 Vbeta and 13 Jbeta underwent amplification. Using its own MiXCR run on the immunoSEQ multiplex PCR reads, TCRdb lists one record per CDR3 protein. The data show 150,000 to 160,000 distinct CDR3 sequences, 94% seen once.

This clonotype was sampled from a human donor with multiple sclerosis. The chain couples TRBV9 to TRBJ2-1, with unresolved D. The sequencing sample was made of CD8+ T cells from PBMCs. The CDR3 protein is CASSPQPGRTSVYHNEQFF. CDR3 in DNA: TGTGCCAGCAGCCCACAACCCGGAAGGACCTCCGTTTATCATAATGAGCAGTTCTTC.